This T cell receptor beta chain was documented in a study of T cell responses to AZD1222 COVID-19 vaccine. The CDR3 is made up of 14 amino acids. Trimming cost V 2 bases and J 0 bases, with 8 bases left between them. Looked up from germline, CDR1 is MNHEY and CDR2 is SMNVEV (reference sequence). The protocol was immunoSEQ multiplex PCR, while the TCRdb copy is restricted to in-frame clones and leaves out a portion. The sample holds around 85,000 clones, about 90% seen once. The receptor was derived from an adult who received the AZD1222 COVID-19 vaccine. This specimen consisted of peripheral blood, obtained 28 days after the second AZD1222 dose. The chain recombines TRBV27 with TRBJ2-7; weak D call: TRBD1 (5 bases). The CDR3 DNA follows: TGTGCCAGCAGTTTACAGGGAAGCTCCTACGAGCAGTACTTC. Residues: CASSLQGSSYEQYF.